This TCR beta chain was retrieved from a study of human T cells and chemical hapten exposure. Across the study: It was small differences in pooled library volume that mainly caused per-sample TCR yields to vary.

Findings of the study overall: TCRs above 1 in 1000 frequency stayed constant with DPC sensitization.

The library labeled individual cDNA molecules by adding unique molecular identifiers to them. Per the authors' pipeline: TCRs per sample had a median of 95,638 and ranged from roughly 20,000 to 690,600. TCRdb ran MiXCR on the RACE reads and lists one entry per CDR3 protein. TCRdb's processing, not the authors' own work, is the source of the V and J calls. The data contain 100,000 to 150,000 distinct CDR3 sequences, approximately 9.5% of them seen just once; the ten biggest clones take up around 1.9%. Time point here: healthy volunteer bleed at 2 weeks. Unfractionated whole blood yielded total RNA. Comments on this clonotype: Its antigen is unidentified.

The CDR3 is 11 residues long. Germline V gene lookup returns CDR1 GTSNPN and CDR2 SVGIG (reference sequence). V was pared by 2 bases and J by 3 bases, with 4 bases between. Material: whole blood. The chain uses TRBV30 and TRBJ1-1, with D unresolved. The origin of this receptor is a male donor in good health. Some clones in this sample may be carry-over from other donors' samples. The CDR3 region is CAWSSDTEAFF. The CDR3 DNA is TGTGCCTGGAGTTCCGACACTGAAGCTTTCTTT.